This TCR beta chain originates from a study of CD8 T cells in ankylosing spondylitis listed by TCRdb under 2017. General notes on the study: The study profiled T cell receptor beta repertoires in healthy donors and ankylosing spondylitis patients to find disease-linked TCR variants. Samples of peripheral blood were taken, and for ankylosing spondylitis patients, synovial fluid was collected as well. The full study cohort was made up of approximately 27 ankylosing spondylitis patients and 95 to 130 healthy donors.

The V and J ends are trimmed by 3 bases and 3 bases, leaving 15 bases between them. The CDR3 holds 14 amino acids from the cysteine to the phenylalanine. Left in the record is the CDR3 DNA by itself, 42 bases read in frame from the first base. Based on the germline V gene (reference sequence), the CDR1 and CDR2 sequences are DFQATT and SNEGSKA. Data came from an Illumina HiSeq 2500. Quantitative 5'-RACE with molecular barcodes was the method used to prepare the TCR beta libraries. The paper's data handling went like this. A new computational method based on a probabilistic model of VDJ rearrangement was used to identify disease-linked TCR variants. TCRdb trimmed the raw reads at Q25, called clones with MiXCR and kept productive beta chains. All rows with the same CDR3 protein become a single entry with the most common DNA and genes. Here the V and J calls rest on TCRdb's processing, not on the authors' analysis. This sample has 250,000 to 400,000 distinct CDR3 sequences in its table, and roughly 12% of those were observed once. Roughly 9.5% of the sample is taken by the ten largest.

This clonotype came up many times. The clone's antigen remains unknown. No base quality values were provided; no much bigger clone lies one nucleotide off. General findings and caveats noted by the study authors: A TCR beta motif made up of several highly homologous amino acid variants appeared to be characteristic of blood from ankylosing spondylitis patients. In peripheral blood, the disease-linked clones were found at relatively low frequencies and had a CD8+ phenotype. Some of the motif variants had been reported before in the synovial fluid and blood of reactive arthritis patients, a finding that suggests common disease-initiation mechanisms. Significant enrichment of the disease-linked clones was reported in matched synovial fluid samples from ankylosing spondylitis patients.

The sample consisted of blood, either unsorted or a sorted T cell fraction (not recorded which). The clonotype was recovered from a female donor with ankylosing spondylitis or in good health (not recorded which). The V gene is TRBV20-1 and the J gene is TRBJ2-7, with TRBD2 as a weak D call on 7 bases. The CDR3 reads as follows: CSASDAGANYEQYF. Here is the DNA: TGCAGTGCTAGCGATGCGGGGGCGAACTACGAGCAGTACTTC.